This TCR beta chain was documented in a study of identical twins. TCRdb ran MiXCR on the 5' RACE reads and lists one entry per CDR3 protein. Of around 480,000 distinct CDR3 sequences listed, more than 13% were seen once; the top ten hold 0.95% to 1%. The ends were cut back, 2 bases at V and 1 base at J, with 10 bases in the middle. The CDR3 covers 14 residues. CDR1 and CDR2 (germline): DFQATT, SNEGSKA (reference sequence). There are a few counts of this clonotype. Its antigen is unidentified. Study results and caveats: The study found weaker excess twin sharing in beta out-of-frame sequences. There is a chance that invariant MAIT and iNKT cells partially muddied zero-insertion analyses. Cord blood beta clonotypes that were abundant carried fewer insertions, and memory repertoires showed no such trend.

This sample also belongs to another study, concerning yellow fever vaccine responses in identical twins.

The sequenced material came from CD4+ T cells sorted from blood. The clonotype originates from a woman between 18 and 29 years old in good health. The chain has TRBV20-1 and TRBJ2-3, with TRBD1 as a possible D gene (5 bases). Here the CDR3 DNA reads TGCAGTGCTAGAAGGGGTGGGGGCACAGATACGCAGTATTTT. This sequence encodes CSARRGGGTDTQYF.